This T cell receptor (beta chain) originates from a study of a mutant IDH1 vaccine in newly diagnosed glioma. On the study more broadly: Patients arrived already treated with radiotherapy, temozolomide, or both, most having had both. Overall study results and limits: Changes in top peripheral clonotypes did not appear linked to pseudoprogression.

As to this clone: Its antigen remains unknown.

Time point noted: week 35, safety follow-up. In the vaccine, a single dose held 300 ug of the mutant IDH1 20-mer peptide, along with topical imiquimod. Patients came in for eight vaccinations, in weeks 1, 3, 5, 7, 11, 15, 19 and 23. Trimming cost V 0 bases and J 6 bases, with 11 bases left between them. Germline assignment: CDR1 LGHNA and CDR2 YNFKEQ. The CDR3 is 14 amino acids. The repertoire was sequenced with immunoSEQ multiplex PCR; TCRdb's copy has only in-frame clones and lacks some. The data contain tens of thousands of clones, roughly 76% of them singletons. Sequencing used PBMCs, obtained from a glioma patient whose treatment included an IDH1 peptide vaccine. This TCR was sampled from a man aged 50-60 years with glioma. The chain has TRBV4-2 and TRBJ1-2; maybe TRBD1 (6 bases). CDR3: CASSQDRTANGYTF. In DNA, the CDR3 is TGTGCCAGCAGCCAAGATAGGACAGCGAATGGCTACACCTTC.